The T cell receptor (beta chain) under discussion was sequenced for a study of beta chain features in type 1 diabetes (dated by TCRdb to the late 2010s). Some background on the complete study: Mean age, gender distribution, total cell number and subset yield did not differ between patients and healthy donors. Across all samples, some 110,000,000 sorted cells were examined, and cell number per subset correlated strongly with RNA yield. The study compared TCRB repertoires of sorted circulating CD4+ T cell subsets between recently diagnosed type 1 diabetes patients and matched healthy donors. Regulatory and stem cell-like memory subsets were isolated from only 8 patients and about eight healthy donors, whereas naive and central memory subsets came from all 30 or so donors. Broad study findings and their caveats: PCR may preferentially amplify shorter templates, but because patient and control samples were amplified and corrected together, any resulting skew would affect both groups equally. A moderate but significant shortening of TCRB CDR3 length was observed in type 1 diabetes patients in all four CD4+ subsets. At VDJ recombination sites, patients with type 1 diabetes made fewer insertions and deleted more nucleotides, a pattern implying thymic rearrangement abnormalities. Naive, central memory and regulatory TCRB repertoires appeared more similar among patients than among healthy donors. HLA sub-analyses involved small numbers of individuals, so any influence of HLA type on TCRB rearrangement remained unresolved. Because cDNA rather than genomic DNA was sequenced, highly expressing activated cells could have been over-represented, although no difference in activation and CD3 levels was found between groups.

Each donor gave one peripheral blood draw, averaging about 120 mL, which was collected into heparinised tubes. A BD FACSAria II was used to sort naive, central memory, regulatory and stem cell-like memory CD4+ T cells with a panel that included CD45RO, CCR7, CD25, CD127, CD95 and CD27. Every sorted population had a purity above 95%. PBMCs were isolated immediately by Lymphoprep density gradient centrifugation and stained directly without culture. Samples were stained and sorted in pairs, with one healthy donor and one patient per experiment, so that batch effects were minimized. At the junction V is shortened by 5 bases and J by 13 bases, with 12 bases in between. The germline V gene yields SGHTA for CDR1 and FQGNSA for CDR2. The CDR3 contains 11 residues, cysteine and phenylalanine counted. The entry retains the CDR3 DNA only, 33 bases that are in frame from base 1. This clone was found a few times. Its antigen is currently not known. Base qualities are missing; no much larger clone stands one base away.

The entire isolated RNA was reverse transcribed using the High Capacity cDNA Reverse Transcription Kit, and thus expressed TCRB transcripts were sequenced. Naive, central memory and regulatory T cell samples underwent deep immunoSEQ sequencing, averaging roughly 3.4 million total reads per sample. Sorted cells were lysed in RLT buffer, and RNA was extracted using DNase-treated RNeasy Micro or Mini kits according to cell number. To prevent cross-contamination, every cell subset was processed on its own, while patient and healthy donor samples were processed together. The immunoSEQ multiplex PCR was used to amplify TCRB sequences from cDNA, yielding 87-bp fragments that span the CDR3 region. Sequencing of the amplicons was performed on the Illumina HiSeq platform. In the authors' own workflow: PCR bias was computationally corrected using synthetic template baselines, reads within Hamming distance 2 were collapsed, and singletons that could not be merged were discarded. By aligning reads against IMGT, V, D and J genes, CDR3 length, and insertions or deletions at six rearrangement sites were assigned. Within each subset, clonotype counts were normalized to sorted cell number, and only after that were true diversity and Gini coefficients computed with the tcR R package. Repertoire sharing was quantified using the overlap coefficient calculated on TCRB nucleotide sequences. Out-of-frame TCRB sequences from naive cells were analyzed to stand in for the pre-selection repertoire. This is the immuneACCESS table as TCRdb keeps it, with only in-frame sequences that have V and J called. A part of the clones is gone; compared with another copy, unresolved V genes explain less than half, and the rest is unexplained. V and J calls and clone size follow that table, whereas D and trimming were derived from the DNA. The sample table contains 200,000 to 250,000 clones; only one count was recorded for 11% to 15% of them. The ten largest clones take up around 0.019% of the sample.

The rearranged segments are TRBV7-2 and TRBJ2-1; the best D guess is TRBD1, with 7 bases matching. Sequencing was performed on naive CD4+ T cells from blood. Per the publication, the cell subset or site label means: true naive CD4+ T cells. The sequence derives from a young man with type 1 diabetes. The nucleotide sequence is TGTGCCAGCAGCCCGACAGGGACTCAGTTCTTC. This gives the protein CASSPTGTQFF.